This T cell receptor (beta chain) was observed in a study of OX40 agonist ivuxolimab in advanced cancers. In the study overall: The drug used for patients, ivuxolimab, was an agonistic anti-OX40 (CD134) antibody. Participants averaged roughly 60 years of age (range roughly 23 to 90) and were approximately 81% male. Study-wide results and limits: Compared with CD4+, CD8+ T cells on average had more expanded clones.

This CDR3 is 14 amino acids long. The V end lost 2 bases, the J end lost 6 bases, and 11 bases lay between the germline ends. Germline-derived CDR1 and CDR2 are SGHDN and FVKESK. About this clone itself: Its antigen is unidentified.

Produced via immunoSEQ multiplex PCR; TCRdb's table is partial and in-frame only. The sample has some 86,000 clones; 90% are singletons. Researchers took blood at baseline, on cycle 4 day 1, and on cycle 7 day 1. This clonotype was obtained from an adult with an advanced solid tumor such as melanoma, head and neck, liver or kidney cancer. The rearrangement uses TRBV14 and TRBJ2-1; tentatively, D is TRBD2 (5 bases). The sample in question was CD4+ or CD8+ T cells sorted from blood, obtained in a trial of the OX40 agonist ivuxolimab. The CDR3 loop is CASSQILAFNEQFF. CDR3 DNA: TGTGCCAGCAGCCAAATCCTAGCCTTCAATGAGCAGTTCTTC.